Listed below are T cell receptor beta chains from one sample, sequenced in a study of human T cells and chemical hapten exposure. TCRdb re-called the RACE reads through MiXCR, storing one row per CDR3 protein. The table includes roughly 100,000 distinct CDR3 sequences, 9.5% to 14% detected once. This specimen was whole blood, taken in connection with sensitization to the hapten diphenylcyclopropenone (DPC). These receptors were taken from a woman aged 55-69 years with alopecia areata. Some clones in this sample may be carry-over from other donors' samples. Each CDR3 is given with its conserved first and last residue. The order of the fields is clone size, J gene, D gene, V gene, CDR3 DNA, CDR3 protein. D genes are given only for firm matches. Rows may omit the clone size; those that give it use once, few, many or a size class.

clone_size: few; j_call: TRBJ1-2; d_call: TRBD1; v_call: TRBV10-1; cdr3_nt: TGCGCCAGCAGTGGCGGGACAGGGGGCCCTTACTTC; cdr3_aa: CASSGGTGGPYF
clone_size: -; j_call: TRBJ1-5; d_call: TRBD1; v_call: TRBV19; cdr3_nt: TGTGCCACCAGGGACAGTTACCCTAATCAGCTCCAGCATTTT; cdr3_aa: CATRDSYPNQLQHF
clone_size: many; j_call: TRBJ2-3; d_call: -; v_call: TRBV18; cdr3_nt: TGTGCCAGCTCACCAGACGGGCCCCCTCCAGATACGCAGTATTTT; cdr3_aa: CASSPDGPPPDTQYF
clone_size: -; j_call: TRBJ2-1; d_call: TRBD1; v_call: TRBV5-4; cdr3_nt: TGTGCCAGCAGCTTGGTCAGGACAGGAGACGATGAGCAGTTCTTC; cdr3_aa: CASSLVRTGDDEQFF
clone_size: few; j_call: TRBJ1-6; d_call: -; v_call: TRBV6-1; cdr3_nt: TGTGCCAGCAGTGACGCTAGTTATAATTCACCCCTCCATTTT; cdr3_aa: CASSDASYNSPLHF
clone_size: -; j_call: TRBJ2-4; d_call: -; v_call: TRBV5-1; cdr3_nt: TGCGCCAGCAGCCTAGGACAAGTCGAGAACATTCAGTACTTC; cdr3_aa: CASSLGQVENIQYF
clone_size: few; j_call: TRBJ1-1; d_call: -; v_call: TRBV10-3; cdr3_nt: TGTGCCATCAGTGAGTCGGGACACCCGAACACTGAAGCTTTCTTT; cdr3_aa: CAISESGHPNTEAFF
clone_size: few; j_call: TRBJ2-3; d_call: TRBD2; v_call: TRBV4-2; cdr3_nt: TGTGCCAGCAGCCAAGATCCCCTAGCGGGGGGGCTACGGTACACAGATACGCAGTATTTT; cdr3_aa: CASSQDPLAGGLRYTDTQYF
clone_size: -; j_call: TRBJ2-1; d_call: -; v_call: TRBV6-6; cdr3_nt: TGTGCCAGCAGTTACGAGAATTACAATGAGCAGTTCTTC; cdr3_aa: CASSYENYNEQFF
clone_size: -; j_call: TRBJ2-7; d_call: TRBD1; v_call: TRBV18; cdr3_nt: TGTGCCAGCTCCCCGTCCCCGGGACAGGGCTACGAGCAGTACTTC; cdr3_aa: CASSPSPGQGYEQYF
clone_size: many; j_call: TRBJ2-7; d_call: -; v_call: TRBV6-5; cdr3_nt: TGTGCCAGCAGTTACTCGACCGTCGGTTCCTACGAGCAGTACTTC; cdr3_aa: CASSYSTVGSYEQYF
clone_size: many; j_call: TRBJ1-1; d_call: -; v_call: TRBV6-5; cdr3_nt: TGTGCCAGCAGTACCGACGGGGCAGGGTTGCACACTGAAGCTTTCTTT; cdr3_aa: CASSTDGAGLHTEAFF
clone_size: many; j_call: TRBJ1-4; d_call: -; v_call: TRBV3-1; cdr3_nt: TGTGCCAGCAGCCAAGTGGGGGAGTGGCGCGCAAATCGGGAAAAACTGTTTTTT; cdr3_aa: CASSQVGEWRANREKLFF
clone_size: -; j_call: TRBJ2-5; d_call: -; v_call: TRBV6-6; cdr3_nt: TGTGCCAGCAGTTACTCGGTGCCTGCAGAGACCCAGTACTTC; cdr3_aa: CASSYSVPAETQYF
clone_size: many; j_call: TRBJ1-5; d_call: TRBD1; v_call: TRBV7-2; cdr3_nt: TGTGCCAGCAGCCGCCAGACAGGGGTGCCGCCCCAGCATTTT; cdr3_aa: CASSRQTGVPPQHF
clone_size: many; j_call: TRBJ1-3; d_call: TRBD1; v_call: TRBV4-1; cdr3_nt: TGCGCCAGCAGCCAAGGATTCAGGGGACAGCTCTCTGGAAACACCATATATTTT; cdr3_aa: CASSQGFRGQLSGNTIYF
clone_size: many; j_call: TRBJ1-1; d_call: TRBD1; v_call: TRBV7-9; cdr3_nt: TGTGCCAGCGATCTAAGACTGGGACAGGGGGATGAAGCTTTCTTT; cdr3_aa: CASDLRLGQGDEAFF
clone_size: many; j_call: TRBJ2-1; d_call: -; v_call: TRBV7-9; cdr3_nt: TGTGCCAGCAGCATGACGGGACATCGTACTTACAATGAGCAGTTCTTC; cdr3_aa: CASSMTGHRTYNEQFF
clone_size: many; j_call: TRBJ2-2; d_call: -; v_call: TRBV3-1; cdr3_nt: TGTGCCAGCAGCCAAGATATCAGAGGGAGTTACACCGGGGAGCTGTTTTTT; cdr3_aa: CASSQDIRGSYTGELFF
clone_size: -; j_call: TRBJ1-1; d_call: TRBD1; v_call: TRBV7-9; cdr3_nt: TGTGCCAGCAGCTTATACGGGACAGGGACTGAAGCTTTCTTT; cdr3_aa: CASSLYGTGTEAFF
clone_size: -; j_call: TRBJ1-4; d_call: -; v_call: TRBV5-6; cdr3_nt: TGTGCCAGCAGCCGGTCCCAGGGGTCGGCGCGAAAACTGTTTTTT; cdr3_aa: CASSRSQGSARKLFF
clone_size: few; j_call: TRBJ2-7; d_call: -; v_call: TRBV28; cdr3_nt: TGTGCCAGCAGTTTAGGGCTGGGTTTCGGGCAGTACTTC; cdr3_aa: CASSLGLGFGQYF
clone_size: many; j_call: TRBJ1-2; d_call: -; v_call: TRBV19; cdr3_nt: TGTGCCAGTAGCAATAGTAGGGGACTTAACTATGGCTACACCTTC; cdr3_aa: CASSNSRGLNYGYTF
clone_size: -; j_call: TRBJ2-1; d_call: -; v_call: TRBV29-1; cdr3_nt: TGCAGCGTTGTGGGACCTACCCTGGGCAATGAGCAGTTCTTC; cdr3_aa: CSVVGPTLGNEQFF
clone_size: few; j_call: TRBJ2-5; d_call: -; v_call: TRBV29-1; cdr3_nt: TGCAGCGTAGATGACTCTCAGGGGACCCAGTACTTC; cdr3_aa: CSVDDSQGTQYF
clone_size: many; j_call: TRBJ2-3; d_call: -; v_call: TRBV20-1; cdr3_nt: TGCAGTGCTAGAAGGGCGGCTGGCCCAGATACGCAGTATTTT; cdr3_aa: CSARRAAGPDTQYF
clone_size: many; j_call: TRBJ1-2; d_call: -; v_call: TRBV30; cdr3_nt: TGTGCCTGGAGCACCAACTATGGCTACACCTTC; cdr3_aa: CAWSTNYGYTF
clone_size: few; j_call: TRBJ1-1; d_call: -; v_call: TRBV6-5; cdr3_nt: TGTGCCAGCAGTTACGAGATGAACACTGAAGCTTTCTTT; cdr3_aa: CASSYEMNTEAFF
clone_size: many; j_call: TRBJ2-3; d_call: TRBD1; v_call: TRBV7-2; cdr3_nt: TGTGCCAGCAGCTCCCGGGACAGGGGAACAGATACGCAGTATTTT; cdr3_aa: CASSSRDRGTDTQYF
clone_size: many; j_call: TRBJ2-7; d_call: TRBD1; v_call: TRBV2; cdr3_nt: TGTGCCAGCAGTGAAGGAGGACAGGGCCTGATTTTGCAGTACTTC; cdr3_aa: CASSEGGQGLILQYF
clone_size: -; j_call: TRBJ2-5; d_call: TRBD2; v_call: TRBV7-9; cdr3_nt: TGTGCCAGCAGCAAGACTAGCGGGGGGCTTGGAGAGACCCAGTACTTC; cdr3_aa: CASSKTSGGLGETQYF
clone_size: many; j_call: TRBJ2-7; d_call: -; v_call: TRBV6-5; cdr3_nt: TGTGCCAGCAGCTATGACAGTCTAAGCTCCTACGAGCAGTACTTC; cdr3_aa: CASSYDSLSSYEQYF
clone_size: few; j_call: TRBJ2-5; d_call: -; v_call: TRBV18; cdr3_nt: TGTGCCAGCTCACCGGCAGCTTCTCGGGACCAAGAGACCCAGTACTTC; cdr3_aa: CASSPAASRDQETQYF
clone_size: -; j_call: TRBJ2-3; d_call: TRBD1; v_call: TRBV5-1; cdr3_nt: TGCGCCAGCAGCTTCCAGGGACAGGGAGGAGCAGATACGCAGTATTTT; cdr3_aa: CASSFQGQGGADTQYF
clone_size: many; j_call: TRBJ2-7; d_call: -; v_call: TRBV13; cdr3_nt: TGTGCCAGCAGCCCAAGGGGTCGGCAGGGGAACGAGCAGTACTTC; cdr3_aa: CASSPRGRQGNEQYF
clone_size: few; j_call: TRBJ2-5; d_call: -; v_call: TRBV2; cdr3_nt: TGTGCCAGCAGTTCTATAGCGGTGGTAGACTACTTATACTTC; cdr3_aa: CASSSIAVVDYLYF
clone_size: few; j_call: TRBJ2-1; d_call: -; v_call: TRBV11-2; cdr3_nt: TGTGCCAGCAGCCTACAGGGCAATGAGCAGTTCTTC; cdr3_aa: CASSLQGNEQFF
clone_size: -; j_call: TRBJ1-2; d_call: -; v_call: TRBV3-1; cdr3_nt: TGTGCCAGCAGCCAAGGACGGTCAGGGAACTATGGCTACACCTTC; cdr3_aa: CASSQGRSGNYGYTF
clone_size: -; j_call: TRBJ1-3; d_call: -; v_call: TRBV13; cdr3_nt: TGTGCCAGCAGCTTATACGCGAGCTCTGGAAACACCATATATTTT; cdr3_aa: CASSLYASSGNTIYF
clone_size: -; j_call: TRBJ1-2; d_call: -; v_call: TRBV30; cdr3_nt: TGTGCCTGGAGTGTAGGGAGCAGGGCTACCTATGGCTACACCTTC; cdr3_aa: CAWSVGSRATYGYTF
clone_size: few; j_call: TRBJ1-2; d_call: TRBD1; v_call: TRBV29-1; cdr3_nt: TGCAGCGTTGGGCGGACCCCGGGACAGGGTTCAGGTGGCTACACCTTC; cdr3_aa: CSVGRTPGQGSGGYTF
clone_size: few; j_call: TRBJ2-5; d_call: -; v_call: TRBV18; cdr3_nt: TGTGCCAGCCTGGAGGGGGGACGGATCCAAGAGACCCAGTACTTC; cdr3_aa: CASLEGGRIQETQYF
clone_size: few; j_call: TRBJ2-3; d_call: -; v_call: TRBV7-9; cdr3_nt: TGTGCCAGCAGCCCGATCGGAGGGGGGCCCACAGATACGCAGTATTTT; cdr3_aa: CASSPIGGGPTDTQYF
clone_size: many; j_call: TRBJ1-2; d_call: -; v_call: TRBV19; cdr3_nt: TGTGCCAGTAGGTCCCGGGACGACGGCGGCTACACCTTC; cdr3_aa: CASRSRDDGGYTF
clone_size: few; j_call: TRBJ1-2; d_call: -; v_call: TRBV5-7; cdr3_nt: TGTGCCAGCAGCTTGGAGGGGATCTATGGCTACACCTTC; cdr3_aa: CASSLEGIYGYTF
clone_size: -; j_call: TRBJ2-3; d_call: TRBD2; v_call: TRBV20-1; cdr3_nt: TGCAGTGCTGGCCCAAAGCGGGGGGGCGAATTGATCCAAAATACAGATACGCAGTATTTT; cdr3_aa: CSAGPKRGGELIQNTDTQYF
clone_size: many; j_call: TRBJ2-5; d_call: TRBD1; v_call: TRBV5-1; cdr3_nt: TGCGCCAGCAGCTTTGACAGGGTCGAAGAGACCCAGTACTTC; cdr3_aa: CASSFDRVEETQYF
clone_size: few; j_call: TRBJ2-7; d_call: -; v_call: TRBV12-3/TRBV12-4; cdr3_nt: TGTGCCAGCAGTTTGTTGGATGCCTACGAGCAGTACTTC; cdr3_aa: CASSLLDAYEQYF
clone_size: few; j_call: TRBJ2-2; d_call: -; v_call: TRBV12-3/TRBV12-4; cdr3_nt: TGTGCCAGCAGCCAGAGGGGGGCCGATACCGGGGAGCTGTTTTTT; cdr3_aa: CASSQRGADTGELFF
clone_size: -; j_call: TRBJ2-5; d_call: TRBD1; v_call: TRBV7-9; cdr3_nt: TGTGCCAGCAGCCTCAACAGGGGGCGGATAGGAGAGACCCAGTACTTC; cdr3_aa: CASSLNRGRIGETQYF
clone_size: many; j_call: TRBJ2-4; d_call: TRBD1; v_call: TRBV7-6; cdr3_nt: TGTGCCAGCAGCTCGGGACAGGGTAACATTCAGTACTTC; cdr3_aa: CASSSGQGNIQYF
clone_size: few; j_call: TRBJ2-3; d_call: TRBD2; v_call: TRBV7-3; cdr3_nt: TGTGCCAGCAGCTTATTAGCGGGGCCCGCGGATACGCAGTATTTT; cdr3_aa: CASSLLAGPADTQYF
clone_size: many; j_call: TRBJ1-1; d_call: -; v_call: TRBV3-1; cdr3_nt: TGTGCCAGCAGCTTATTAGGGACCGGTGAAGCTTTCTTT; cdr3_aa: CASSLLGTGEAFF
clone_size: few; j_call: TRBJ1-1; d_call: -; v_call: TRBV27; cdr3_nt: TGTGCCAGCAGTCAGAAGGGGGACATGAACACTGAAGCTTTCTTT; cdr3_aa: CASSQKGDMNTEAFF
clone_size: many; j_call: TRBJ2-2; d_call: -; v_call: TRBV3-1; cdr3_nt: TGTGCCAGCAGCCAAGAGGTTGGCAGCACCGGGGAGCTGTTTTTT; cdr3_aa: CASSQEVGSTGELFF